The 9 T cell receptor beta chains listed next were all sequenced from one sample in a study of cytomegalovirus exposure and HLA in healthy donors. Amplification used 60 Vbeta primers and 13 Jbeta primers. Profiling relied on immunoSEQ multiplex PCR, and the TCRdb table lists in-frame clones only, not all of them. This table has around 150,000 clones, about 66% appearing once. Material: PBMCs. The receptors were gathered from a human donor in good health.

V and J are TRBV6-6 and TRBJ2-2; the D gene is possibly TRBD2 (5 bases). CDR1 is MNHNY and CDR2 is SVGAGI in the germline V gene (reference sequence). The CDR3 runs to 14 residues. Trimming removed 1 base at V and 7 bases at J, with 10 bases between. The CDR3 here is CASSYLGGHGELFF. The CDR3 DNA sequence: TGTGCCAGCAGTTACTTGGGCGGGCACGGGGAGCTGTTTTTT.

This chain uses TRBV4-1 with TRBJ1-1, with TRBD1 as a possible D gene (5 bases). With 0 bases removed from V and 5 bases from J, the gap between germline ends came to 10 bases. CDR1 and CDR2 from the germline V gene are MGHRA and YSYEKL. The length of the CDR3 is 14 residues. The CDR3, as DNA: TGCGCCAGCAGCCAAGAGGGGGGGTTGACTGAAGCTTTCTTT. Residues: CASSQEGGLTEAFF.

This clone was detected only once. This sequence joins TRBV27 and TRBJ2-3; D not certain. Trimming cost V 7 bases and J 4 bases, with 18 bases left between them. Germline-derived CDR1 and CDR2 are MNHEY and SMNVEV (reference sequence). The CDR3 has 15 residues. CDR3 DNA sequence: TGTGCCAGCAAGAGTCGGTTAGCAGCCCCAGATACGCAGTATTTT. Translated, it gives CASKSRLAAPDTQYF.

This clone was observed once. This chain joins TRBV4-1 and TRBJ2-5, with D hard to call. V was shortened by 1 base and J by 2 bases, with 5 bases between the two germline ends. From germline, CDR1 is MGHRA and CDR2 YSYEKL. CDR3 length: 13 residues. For the CDR3, the DNA is TGCGCCAGCAGCCAAGTTATTCAAGAGACCCAGTACTTC. Its translation is CASSQVIQETQYF.

This sequence joins TRBV11-2 and TRBJ2-1; 10 bases match TRBD2. The CDR3 is 14 amino acids. V shed 4 bases, J shed 15 bases, and the junction held 12 bases outside the gene matches. Germline V gene data show CDR1 as SGHAT and CDR2 as FQNNGV. The CDR3: CASSSTTSGPAPFF. Written as DNA, the CDR3 is TGTGCCAGCAGCTCGACGACTAGCGGGCCCGCTCCGTTCTTC.

The rearrangement links TRBV19 to TRBJ2-1; D perhaps matches TRBD2 (6 bases). V lost 6 bases to trimming and J lost 0 bases, with 12 bases between them. Germline loops: CDR1 LNHDA, CDR2 SQIVND (reference sequence). The CDR3 runs to 15 residues. The CDR3 nucleotides are TGTGCCAGTAGACCTAGCGCACGCTCCTACAATGAGCAGTTCTTC. Its protein is CASRPSARSYNEQFF.

The rearrangement uses TRBV6-5 and TRBJ1-6; weak D call: TRBD1 (5 bases). CDR3 length equals 15 residues. Trimming stripped 6 bases from V and 5 bases from J, with 14 bases between. Germline V lookup: CDR1 MNHEY, CDR2 SVGAGI. The CDR3 DNA reads TGTGCCAGCAGCTTTCGGCAGGGCAATAATTCACCCCTCCACTTT. Protein product: CASSFRQGNNSPLHF.

The V gene is TRBV28, the J gene TRBJ2-7, with 9 nucleotides matching TRBD1. Germline CDR1 reads MDHEN; CDR2 reads SYDVKM. CDR3 size: 14 residues. With V trimmed by 2 bases and J by 6 bases, 5 bases remained unmatched. For the CDR3, the DNA is TGTGCCAGCAGTTTAGACAGGGGGGCTGGCGAGCAGTACTTC. It encodes CASSLDRGAGEQYF.

This clone was observed a handful of times. The V and J genes are TRBV6-5 and TRBJ2-7; TRBD1 agrees at 8 bases. V was pared by 6 bases and J by 4 bases, with 11 bases of the junction left unmatched. The CDR3 spans 15 residues. Germline V CDR1 and CDR2: MNHEY, SVGAGI. The CDR3 DNA reads as TGTGCCAGCAGACAAGGGACAGGCAGAGCGTACGAGCAGTACTTC. It is translated as CASRQGTGRAYEQYF.